Sequencing of this T cell receptor (beta chain) was carried out in a study of cytomegalovirus exposure and HLA in healthy donors. Study-wide points: Later analysis suggested links between common viral pathogens and several top significant clusters.

About this clone itself: The target antigen is unknown.

The PCR had 60 Vbeta and 13 Jbeta primers. TCRdb keeps only in-frame clones here, not all; method: immunoSEQ multiplex PCR. Seen here are about 120,000 clones, about 10% observed once, and the top ten hold less than 4%. Healthy bone marrow donors supplied every sample. After removal of 3 bases from V and 4 bases from J, the junction contained 4 bases not matched to a gene. This CDR3 contains 16 residues. Germline CDR1 is LNHDA and CDR2 is SQIVND (reference sequence). This clonotype was obtained from a man aged 25-40 years in good health and CMV-seronegative. The V call is TRBV19, the J call TRBJ2-1; TRBD2 matches 12 bases. Sequenced input: PBMCs. The CDR3 loop is CASSIFGTSGYNEQFF. The CDR3 DNA reads as TGTGCCAGTAGTATCTTTGGGACTAGCGGGTACAATGAGCAGTTCTTC.